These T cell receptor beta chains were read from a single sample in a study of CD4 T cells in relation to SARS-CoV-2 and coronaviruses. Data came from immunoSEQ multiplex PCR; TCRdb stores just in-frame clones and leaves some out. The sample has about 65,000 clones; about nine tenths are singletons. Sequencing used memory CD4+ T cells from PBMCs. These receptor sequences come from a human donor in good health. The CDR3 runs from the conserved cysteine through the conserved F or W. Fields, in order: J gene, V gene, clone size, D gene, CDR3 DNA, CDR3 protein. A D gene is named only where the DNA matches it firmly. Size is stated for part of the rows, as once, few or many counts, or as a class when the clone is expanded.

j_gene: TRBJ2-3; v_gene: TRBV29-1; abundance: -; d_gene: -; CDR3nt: TGCAGCGCTGCGCGGTTGGCGGATACGCAGTATTTT; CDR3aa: CSAARLADTQYF
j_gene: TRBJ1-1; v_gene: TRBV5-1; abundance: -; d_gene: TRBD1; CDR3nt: TGCGCCAGCAGCTCGGGACAGCCTAACACTGAAGCTTTCTTT; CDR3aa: CASSSGQPNTEAFF
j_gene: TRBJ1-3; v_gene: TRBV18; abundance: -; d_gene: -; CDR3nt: TGTGCCAGCTCACCACCAGAGGTTAGAAACACCATATATTTT; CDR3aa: CASSPPEVRNTIYF
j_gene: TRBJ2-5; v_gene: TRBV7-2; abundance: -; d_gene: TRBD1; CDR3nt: TGTGCCAGCAGCCCCACGTTGGCGGGGACAGGCTCGGAGACCCAGTACTTC; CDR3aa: CASSPTLAGTGSETQYF
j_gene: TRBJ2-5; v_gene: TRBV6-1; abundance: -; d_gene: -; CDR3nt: TGTGCCAGCAGTGAGGGGGGACAGAACAAAGAGACCCAGTACTTC; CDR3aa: CASSEGGQNKETQYF
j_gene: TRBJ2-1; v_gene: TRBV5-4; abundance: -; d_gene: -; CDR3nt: TGTGCCAGCAAGGGACTCAGGAATGAGCAGTTCTTC; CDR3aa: CASKGLRNEQFF
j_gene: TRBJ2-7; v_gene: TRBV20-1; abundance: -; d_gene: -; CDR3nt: TGCAGTGGTGGGAGCTACGAGCAGTACTTC; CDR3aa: CSGGSYEQYF
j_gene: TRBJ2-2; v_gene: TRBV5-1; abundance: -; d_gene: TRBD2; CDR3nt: TGCGCCAGCAGCTTGGGTATACTAGCGGCGTTGAACACCGGGGAGCTGTTTTTT; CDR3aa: CASSLGILAALNTGELFF
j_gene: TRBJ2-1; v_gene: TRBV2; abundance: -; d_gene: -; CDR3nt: TGTGCCAGCAGTGTGGGAATCGGTTTTGAGCAGTTCTTC; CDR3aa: CASSVGIGFEQFF
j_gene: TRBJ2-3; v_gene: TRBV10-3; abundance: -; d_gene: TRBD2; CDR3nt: TGTGCCATCAGTGAGGGACTAGCGGGGTTTAGCACAGATACGCAGTATTTT; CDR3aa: CAISEGLAGFSTDTQYF
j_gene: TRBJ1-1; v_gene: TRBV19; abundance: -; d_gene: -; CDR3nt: TGTGCCAGTAGTATAGACGGTCGGACGATTGACACTGAAGCTTTCTTT; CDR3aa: CASSIDGRTIDTEAFF
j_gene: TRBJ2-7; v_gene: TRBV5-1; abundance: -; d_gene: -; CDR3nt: TGCGCCAGCAGCTTGACAGAAGCCGAGCAGTACTTC; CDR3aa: CASSLTEAEQYF
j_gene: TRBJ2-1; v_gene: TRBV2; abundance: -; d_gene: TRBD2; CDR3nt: TGTGCCAGCAGTGGTCTAGCGGGTTACAATGAGCAGTTCTTC; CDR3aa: CASSGLAGYNEQFF
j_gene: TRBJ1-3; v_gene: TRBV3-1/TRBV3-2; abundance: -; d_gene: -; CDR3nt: TGTGCCAGCAGCCGACAATCTTATGGAAACACCATATATTTT; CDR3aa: CASSRQSYGNTIYF
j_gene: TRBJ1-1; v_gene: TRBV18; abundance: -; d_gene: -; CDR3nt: TGTGCCAGCTCACAGGGGAAGAACACTGAAGCTTTCTTT; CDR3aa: CASSQGKNTEAFF
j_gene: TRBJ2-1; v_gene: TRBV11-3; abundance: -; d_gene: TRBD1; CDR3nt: TGTGCCAGCAGCTCCGGACAGGGCGCCCTTCATGAGCAGTTCTTC; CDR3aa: CASSSGQGALHEQFF
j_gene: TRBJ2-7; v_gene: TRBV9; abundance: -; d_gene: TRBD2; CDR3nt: TGTGCCAGCAGCGTAGACCTAGCGGGGCTATACGAGCAGTACTTC; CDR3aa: CASSVDLAGLYEQYF
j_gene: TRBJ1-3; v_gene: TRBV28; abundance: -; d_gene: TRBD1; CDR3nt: TGTGCCAGCAGACTGGGGGACAGCTCTGGAAACACCATATATTTT; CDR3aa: CASRLGDSSGNTIYF
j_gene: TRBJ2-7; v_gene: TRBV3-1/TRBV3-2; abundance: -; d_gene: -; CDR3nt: TGTGCCAGCAGCCAAGCGGGGTTAGAATCCTACGAGCAGTACTTC; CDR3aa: CASSQAGLESYEQYF
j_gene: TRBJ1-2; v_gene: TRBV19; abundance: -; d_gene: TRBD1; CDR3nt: TGTGCCAGTAGTACCCACCCTCCCGGACAGGGAGACTATGGCTACACCTTC; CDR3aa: CASSTHPPGQGDYGYTF
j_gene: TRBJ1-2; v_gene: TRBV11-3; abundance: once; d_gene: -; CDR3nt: TGTGCCAGTCCTAGGGGGGGACTAACCGATAGAGGCTACACCTTC; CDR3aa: CASPRGGLTDRGYTF
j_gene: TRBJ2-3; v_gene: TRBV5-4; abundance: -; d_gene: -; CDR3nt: TGTGCCAGCAGCTTGTGGGACCACAGGAATACGCAGTATTTT; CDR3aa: CASSLWDHRNTQYF
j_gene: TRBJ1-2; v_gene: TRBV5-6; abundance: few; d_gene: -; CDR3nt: TGTGCCAGCAGCCCCCAGGGGATTTCTAACTATGGCTACACCTTC; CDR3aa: CASSPQGISNYGYTF
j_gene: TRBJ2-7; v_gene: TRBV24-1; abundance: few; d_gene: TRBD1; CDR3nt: TGTGCCACCAGTGACCCCGCCCGGGACAGGGATTCCTACGAGCAGTACTTC; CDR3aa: CATSDPARDRDSYEQYF
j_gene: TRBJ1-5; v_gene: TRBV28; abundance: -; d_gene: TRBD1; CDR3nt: TGTGGCACGACAGGGGTCGCCAATCAGCCCCAGCATTTT; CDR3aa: CGTTGVANQPQHF
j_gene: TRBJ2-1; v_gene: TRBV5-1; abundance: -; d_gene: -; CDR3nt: TGCGCCAGCAGCTTTACGGAAGGGTACACGATTAGTGAGCAGTTCTTC; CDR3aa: CASSFTEGYTISEQFF
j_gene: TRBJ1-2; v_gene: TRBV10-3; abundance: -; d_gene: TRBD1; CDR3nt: TGTGCCATCGCAGAGGGGGCAGCAAACTATGGCTACACCTTC; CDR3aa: CAIAEGAANYGYTF
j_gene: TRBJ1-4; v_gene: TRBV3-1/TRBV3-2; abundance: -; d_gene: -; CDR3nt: TGTGCCAGCAGCCCGACAGGCCTTAATGAAAAACTGTTTTTT; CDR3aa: CASSPTGLNEKLFF
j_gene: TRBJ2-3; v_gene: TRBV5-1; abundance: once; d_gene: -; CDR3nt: TGCGCCAGCACCAGGGGGGACCCGAACACAGATACGCAGTATTTT; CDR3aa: CASTRGDPNTDTQYF
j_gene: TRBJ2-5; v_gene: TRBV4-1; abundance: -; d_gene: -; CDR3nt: TGCGCCAGCAGCCAAAACTCGGACTGGGCGGTAGGAGAGACCCAGTACTTC; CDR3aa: CASSQNSDWAVGETQYF
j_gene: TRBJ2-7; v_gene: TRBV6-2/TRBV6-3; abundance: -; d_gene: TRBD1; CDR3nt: TGTGCCAGCAGTTACGACAGGGGCCGGTCCTACGAGCAGTACTTC; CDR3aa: CASSYDRGRSYEQYF
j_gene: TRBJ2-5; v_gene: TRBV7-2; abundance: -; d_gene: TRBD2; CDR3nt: TGTGCCAGTAGCGGGGGAGGGGGGCGCAAAGAGACCCAGTACTTC; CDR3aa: CASSGGGGRKETQYF
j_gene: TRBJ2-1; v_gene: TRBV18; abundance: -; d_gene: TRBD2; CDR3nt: TGTGCCAGCTCACCATTTGTCGGGGGGGGTGAGCAGTTCTTC; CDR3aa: CASSPFVGGGEQFF
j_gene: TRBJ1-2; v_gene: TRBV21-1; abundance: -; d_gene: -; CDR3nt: TGTGCCAGCAGCCTAGAGTACCGGGAGGACAGTATGTCTGGCTACACCTTC; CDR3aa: CASSLEYREDSMSGYTF
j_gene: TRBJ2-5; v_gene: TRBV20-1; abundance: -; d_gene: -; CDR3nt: TGCATCTCTCAGGGTATTGAGACCCAGTACTTC; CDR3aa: CISQGIETQYF
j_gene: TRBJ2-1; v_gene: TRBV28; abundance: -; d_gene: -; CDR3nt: TGTGCCAGCAGTTTATTCTCGGGCTACAATGAGCAGTTCTTC; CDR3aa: CASSLFSGYNEQFF
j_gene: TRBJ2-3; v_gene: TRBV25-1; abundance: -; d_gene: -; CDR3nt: TGTGCCAGCAGTGAATCCGCCGGGCCAGATACGCAGTATTTT; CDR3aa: CASSESAGPDTQYF
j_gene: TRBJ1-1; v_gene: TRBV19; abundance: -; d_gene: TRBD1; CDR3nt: TGTGCCAGTAGACGAGACCGGGACAGGGAACCGAAAACTTTCTTT; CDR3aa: CASRRDRDREPKTFF
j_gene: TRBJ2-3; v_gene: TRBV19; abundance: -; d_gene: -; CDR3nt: TGTGCCAGTAGTATGGTAGGGAATACGCAGTATTTT; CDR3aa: CASSMVGNTQYF
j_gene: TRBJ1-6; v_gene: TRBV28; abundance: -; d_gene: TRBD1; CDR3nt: TGTGCCAGCAGTTTCTCTGCAGGGGGCCTAACACCCCTCCACTTT; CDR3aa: CASSFSAGGLTPLHF
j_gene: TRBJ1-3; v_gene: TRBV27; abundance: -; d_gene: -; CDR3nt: TGTGCCAGCAGTTTATTCCCCCCGGACAGTTCTGGAAACACCATATATTTT; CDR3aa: CASSLFPPDSSGNTIYF
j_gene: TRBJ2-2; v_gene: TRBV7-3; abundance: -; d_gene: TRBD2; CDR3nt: TGTGCCAGCAGCCCGCTAGCGGGAGGGACCCCACGCAACACCGGGGAGCTGTTTTTT; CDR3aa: CASSPLAGGTPRNTGELFF
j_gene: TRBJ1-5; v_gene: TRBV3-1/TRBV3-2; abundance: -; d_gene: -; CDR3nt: TGTGCCAGCAGCCAAAAGCCCCACGGGAGTCCAAATCAGCCCCAGCATTTT; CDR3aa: CASSQKPHGSPNQPQHF
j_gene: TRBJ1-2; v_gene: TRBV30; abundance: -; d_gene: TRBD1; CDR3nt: TGTGCCTGGAGGGCAGGGGGCTATGGCTACACCTTC; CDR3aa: CAWRAGGYGYTF
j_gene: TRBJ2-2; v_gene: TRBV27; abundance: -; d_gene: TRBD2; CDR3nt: TGTGCCAGCAGTTCCCCCCGGGGACTAGCGGGAGGGCCTGTTAGGATCGGGGAGCTGTTTTTT; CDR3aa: CASSSPRGLAGGPVRIGELFF
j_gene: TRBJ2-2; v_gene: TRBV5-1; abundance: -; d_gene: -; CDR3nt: TGCGCCAGCAGCCTTGGGGCCACTTACACCGGGGAGCTGTTTTTT; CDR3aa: CASSLGATYTGELFF
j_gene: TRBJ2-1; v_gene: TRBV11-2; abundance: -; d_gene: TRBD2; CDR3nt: TGTGCCAGCAAATCCTCGGGACTAGCCGACAATGAGCAGTTCTTC; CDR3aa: CASKSSGLADNEQFF
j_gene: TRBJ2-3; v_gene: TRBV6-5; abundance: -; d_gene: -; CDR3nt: TGTGCCAGCGGCCGGACCACAGATACGCAGTATTTT; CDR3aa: CASGRTTDTQYF
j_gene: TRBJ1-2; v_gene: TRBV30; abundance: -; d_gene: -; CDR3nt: TGTGCCTGGAGTGGAGCCCGGGTTCGACGAAACTATGGCTACACCTTC; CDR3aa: CAWSGARVRRNYGYTF
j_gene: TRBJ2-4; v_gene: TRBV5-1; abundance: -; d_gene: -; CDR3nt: TGCGCCAGCAGCCTAGGGGGGGGACGCGTCTTTCAGTACTTC; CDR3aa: CASSLGGGRVFQYF
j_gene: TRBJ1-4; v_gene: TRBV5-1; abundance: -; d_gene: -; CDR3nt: TGCGCCAGCAGCTTGGCCAAGCGGGGGGCTAATGAAAAACTGTTTTTT; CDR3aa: CASSLAKRGANEKLFF
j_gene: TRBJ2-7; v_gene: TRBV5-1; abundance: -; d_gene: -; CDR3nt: TGCGCCAGCAGCCCGGACTGGGAGGTTTCCTACGAGCAGTACTTC; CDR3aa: CASSPDWEVSYEQYF